This TCR beta chain is drawn from a study of beta chain features in type 1 diabetes. Study results and limitations: When VDJ junctions were examined, type 1 diabetes patients showed fewer insertions and more deletions. All four CD4+ subsets from Type 1 diabetes patients carried moderately but significantly shorter TCRB CDR3s. Shorter templates might be favored by PCR, and equally so in patients and in controls.

Only a few counts were recorded for this clone. Its antigen is undetermined. The CDR3 is 15 amino acids. Trimming took 2 bases from V and 7 from J, leaving 17 bases between them. CDR1 and CDR2 from the germline V gene are MNHEY and SMNVEV (reference sequence). As every portion of the isolated RNA was reverse transcribed, the sequencing read expressed TCRB transcripts. Some clones are missing from TCRdb's copy, which holds only in-frame ones; the method was immunoSEQ multiplex PCR. Of about 160,000 clones listed, 6.5% to 10% are singletons. The sequenced sample was central memory CD4+ T cells from blood. The sequence derives from a woman younger than 30 with type 1 diabetes. V and J are TRBV27 and TRBJ1-1; no firm D call. The CDR3 nucleotides read TGTGCCAGCAGTTTAAGTCCCGAAGTGATCAGTGAAGCTTTCTTT. Protein product: CASSLSPEVISEAFF.